The 18 T cell receptor beta chains below all came from one sample that was sequenced in a study of cytomegalovirus exposure and HLA in healthy donors. It was with 60 Vbeta and 13 Jbeta primers that the PCR ran. Repertoires were generated with immunoSEQ multiplex PCR, while TCRdb's copy carries only in-frame clones and drops some. The sample has more than 95,000 clones, approximately 66% seen once. The sequencing input was PBMCs. The receptors shown here come from a woman aged 45-59 years in good health and CMV-seronegative.

The genes are TRBV15 and TRBJ2-7; 7 nucleotides align to TRBD1. This CDR3 region has 13 residues. Germline loops: CDR1 LNHNV, CDR2 YYDKDF (reference sequence). The trim removed 3 bases at V and 4 bases at J, leaving 3 bases unmatched. The CDR3 sequence is CATSRRQGYEQYF. The CDR3 coding sequence is TGTGCCACCAGCAGGAGACAGGGTTACGAGCAGTACTTC.

This clone is a singleton in its sample. The chain is built from TRBV10-2 and TRBJ2-1, with 9 bases fitting TRBD2. Germline CDR1 is WSHSY and CDR2 is SAAADI. This CDR3 comprises 20 residues. V shed 3 bases and J 4 bases; nucleotides not matched to a gene: 19. The CDR3, as DNA: TGCGCCAGCAGTGACTTTGGATCAGCGGGAGGAACTCGTCGTTACAATGAGCAGTTCTTC. The encoded protein is CASSDFGSAGGTRRYNEQFF.

The V and J genes are TRBV7-7 and TRBJ2-3; tentatively, D is TRBD2 (6 bases). This CDR3 has 15 amino acids. Deletions cut 5 bases from V and 2 bases from J, with 14 bases between. Germline assignment: CDR1 SSHAT and CDR2 FNYEAQ (reference sequence). CDR3 in amino acids: CASSKGGGATDTQYF. DNA for the CDR3: TGTGCCAGCAGCAAGGGTGGCGGGGCCACAGATACGCAGTATTTT.

This clone appeared a single time. This chain uses TRBV9 with TRBJ2-1; D possibly corresponds to TRBD2 (6 bases). This CDR3 has 14 residues. Trimming left V 0 bases short and J 10 bases short, with 14 bases between. Germline lookup yields CDR1 SGDLS and CDR2 YYNGEE. For the CDR3, the DNA is TGTGCCAGCAGCGTAGAGGTTGGGAGGCCCGAGCAGTTCTTC. It encodes CASSVEVGRPEQFF.

The chain combines TRBV18 with TRBJ1-2; D not resolved. The V and J ends lost 5 bases and 6 bases respectively, with 10 bases between them. Germline CDR1 reads KGHSH; CDR2 reads LQKENI. The CDR3 consists of 12 residues. The CDR3 reads CASSELGDGYTF. DNA of the CDR3: TGTGCCAGCTCAGAGCTTGGAGATGGCTACACCTTC.

The CDR3 here is CASSWYRGEGEQYF. In DNA form, the CDR3 reads TGTGCCAGTAGTTGGTACAGGGGCGAGGGCGAGCAGTACTTC. The chain uses TRBV19 and TRBJ2-7; 7 positions agree with TRBD1. With 5 bases clipped from V and 6 bases from J, the junction kept 10 bases outside the gene matches. The CDR3 has 14 residues. Per germline, CDR1 LNHDA and CDR2 SQIVND (reference sequence).

The rearrangement joins TRBV27 to TRBJ2-4; D might be TRBD2 (6 bases). The CDR3 runs to 19 residues. Germline V gene sequence: CDR1 MNHEY, CDR2 SMNVEV (reference sequence). V lost 3 bases, J lost 3 bases, and 24 bases lay in between. CDR3 bases: TGTGCCAGCAGTTTTTCGCCTAGGGCGTCGGGAGCAGACAAAAACATTCAGTACTTC. Amino acids: CASSFSPRASGADKNIQYF.

The DNA for the CDR3 is TGTGCCAGCAGCACCGGGACAGGGGGTCCCGGGGAGCTGTTTTTT. Translated: CASSTGTGGPGELFF. V gene TRBV7-9 combines with J gene TRBJ2-2, with 11 nucleotides matching TRBD1. Germline assignment: CDR1 SEHNR and CDR2 FQNEAQ (reference sequence). The CDR3 extends over 15 amino acids. The V segment lost 5 bases and the J segment 6 bases; nucleotides outside the gene matches: 5.

This clone has more than one count but fewer than ten. The chain employs TRBV5-1 and TRBJ2-3, with D perhaps matching TRBD2 (6 bases). The CDR3 length is 14 residues. Germline CDR1 and CDR2: SGHRS and YFSETQ. Trimming stripped 0 bases from V and 5 bases from J, with 10 bases between. CDR3 residues: CASSLDYGGDTQYF. The CDR3 nucleotides read TGCGCCAGCAGCTTGGACTACGGGGGAGATACGCAGTATTTT.

This clone was observed a few times. This chain connects TRBV29-1 to TRBJ2-7; 8 positions match TRBD1. J was trimmed by 4 bases and V by 5 bases; bases with no gene match: 7. Germline CDR1 and CDR2: SQVTM and ANQGSEA. This CDR3 is built from 13 residues. The CDR3 sequence: CSVCWTGRYEQYF. For the CDR3, the DNA is TGCAGCGTTTGTTGGACAGGGAGGTACGAGCAGTACTTC.

This sequence joins TRBV5-1 and TRBJ2-7; 7 nucleotides agree with TRBD1. The CDR3 loop spans 15 amino acids. V dropped 0 bases and J dropped 5; count of bases not matched to a gene: 8. CDR1 and CDR2 from the germline V gene are SGHRS and YFSETQ. CDR3 region: CASSLGTGTFHEQYF. In nucleotides, the CDR3 is TGCGCCAGCAGCTTGGGGACAGGTACTTTCCACGAGCAGTACTTC.

Remarks on this clone: The junction departs from the called germline gene at one end, perhaps through a read error. V is TRBV7-7 and J is TRBJ2-2; a weak D match, TRBD1 (7 bases). Germline values: CDR1 SSHAT, CDR2 FNYEAQ (reference sequence). This CDR3 spans 15 amino acids. The DNA of the CDR3 is TGTGCTAGCAGCCCCACCAGGGGGAGGACCGGGGAGCTGTTTTTT. This translates into CASSPTRGRTGELFF.

In the case of this clone: The identical CDR3 is also encoded by other nucleotide sequences in the sample. This chain uses TRBV7-9 with TRBJ1-2, with D unclear. V was pared by 5 bases and J by 1 base, with 8 bases between. The CDR3 runs to 13 residues. Germline assignment: CDR1 SEHNR and CDR2 FQNEAQ (reference sequence). The CDR3 DNA follows: TGTGCCAGCAGCCCCGGGGTTAACTATGGCTACACCTTC. Translated, it gives CASSPGVNYGYTF.

The rearrangement joins TRBV7-2 to TRBJ2-7; D is uncertain. The CDR3 runs 12 residues. The germline gives CDR1 SGHTA, CDR2 FQGNSA. The V end was cut by 1 base, the J end by 3 bases, with 4 bases between. CDR3 sequence (DNA): TGTGCCAGCAGCTTAGGAGACTACGAGCAGTACTTC. It yields the protein CASSLGDYEQYF.

The V and J genes are TRBV27 and TRBJ2-2; D remains ambiguous. This CDR3 comprises 15 residues. Trimming shortened V by 2 bases and J by 0 bases, and 7 bases separated the two germline ends. The germline CDR1 and CDR2 sequences are MNHEY and SMNVEV (reference sequence). CDR3 residues: CASSLTVANTGELFF. In nucleotides, the CDR3 is TGTGCCAGCAGTTTAACGGTCGCGAACACCGGGGAGCTGTTTTTT.

The chain is built from TRBV18 and TRBJ1-1; D uncertain. Germline CDR1 KGHSH, CDR2 LQKENI. This CDR3 spans 12 amino acids. Trimming pared 3 bases from V and 2 bases from J, leaving 4 bases between. Here the CDR3 DNA reads TGTGCCAGCTCACCCGGTAACACTGAAGCTTTCTTT. It yields the protein CASSPGNTEAFF.

The rearrangement uses TRBV20-1 and TRBJ2-7; D is perhaps TRBD1 (5 bases). V was cut by 5 bases and J by 3 bases, with 8 bases left in between. This CDR3 is built from 11 residues. CDR1 and CDR2 from the germline V gene are DFQATT and SNEGSKA (reference sequence). The CDR3 is CSAFDSYEQYF. The CDR3 coding sequence is TGCAGTGCTTTTGACAGCTACGAGCAGTACTTC.

V gene TRBV5-1 combines with J gene TRBJ2-7; 8 bases match TRBD1. In germline, CDR1 is SGHRS, CDR2 YFSETQ. Trimming took 4 bases from V and 4 from J; bases not matched to a gene: 7. The CDR3 totals 14 residues. The CDR3 DNA is TGCGCCAGCAGCCGGACAGGGCCCGGATACGAGCAGTACTTC. It encodes CASSRTGPGYEQYF.